This T cell receptor (beta chain) was profiled in a study of CD8 T cells in ankylosing spondylitis. Notes on the study in general: Seemingly characteristic of ankylosing spondylitis blood was a TCR beta motif consisting of 7 or 8 highly homologous variants. There was reportedly significant enrichment of clones that were disease-linked in matched ankylosing spondylitis synovial fluid. Within peripheral blood, clones linked to disease were CD8+ and relatively rare. Reactive arthritis synovial fluid and blood were previously reported to contain some motif variants.

Deletions cut 4 bases from V and 8 bases from J, with 15 bases between. In germline, CDR1 is SGHRS, CDR2 YFSETQ. The CDR3 sequence is 13 residues long. TCRdb processed the 5' RACE reads anew with MiXCR; each CDR3 protein has one entry. Seen here are over 600,000 distinct CDR3 sequences, around 20% observed once, and the top ten hold 19%. This clonotype has more than one count but fewer than ten. Its antigen is as yet unknown. Sequencing used blood, either unsorted or a sorted T cell fraction (not recorded which). The chain employs TRBV5-1 and TRBJ1-1; TRBD1 is a possible D gene (6 bases). The receptor's source is a male donor with ankylosing spondylitis. The CDR3 DNA sequence: TGCGCCAGCAGCGTCCTCCCCACAGGGGAAGCTTTCTTT. It yields the protein CASSVLPTGEAFF.